Below, 29 T cell receptor beta chains from the same sample are listed, as sequenced in a study of cytomegalovirus exposure and HLA in healthy donors. Both 60 Vbeta primers and 13 Jbeta primers went into the PCR. TCRdb's table, derived via immunoSEQ multiplex PCR, lists solely in-frame clones and lacks some. The data include about 130,000 clones; the top ten clones carry 2%. The specimen sequenced was PBMCs. All receptors derive from a woman aged 55-70 years in good health and CMV-seronegative.

The V gene is TRBV5-1, the J gene TRBJ2-7; the match to TRBD1 covers 7 bases. Germline-derived CDR1 and CDR2 are SGHRS and YFSETQ. This CDR3 is built from 14 residues. V lost 2 bases to trimming and J lost 6 bases; unmatched junction nucleotides: 8. The CDR3 coding sequence is TGCGCCAGCAGCTTACCGGACAGGCCCTCCGAGCAGTACTTC. This encodes CASSLPDRPSEQYF.

The chain recombines TRBV29-1 with TRBJ1-2; D not certain. Trimming took off 3 bases at V and 8 bases at J, with 16 bases between the two ends. Germline lookup yields CDR1 SQVTM and CDR2 ANQGSEA. This CDR3 has 13 residues. The CDR3 nucleotides read TGCAGCGTTGAGGCTGGCCCGAGCGGGGGCTACACCTTC. Its protein is CSVEAGPSGGYTF. Using reference TRBV29-1 and TRBJ1-2 for the parts outside the CDR3, the full variable domain is SAVISQKPSRDICQRGTSLTIQCQVDSQVTMMFWYRQQPGQSLTLIATANQGSEATYESGFVIDKFPISRPNLTFSTLTVSNMSPEDSSIYLCSVEAGPSGGYTFGSGTRLTVV.

The V call is TRBV9, the J call TRBJ1-5, with 10 bases aligning to TRBD1. This CDR3 is built from 15 residues. Germline values: CDR1 SGDLS, CDR2 YYNGEE. V lost 6 bases to trimming and J lost 8 bases; unmatched junction nucleotides: 11. The CDR3 region has the DNA TGTGCCAGCACCTCGACAGGGGGCTTGGCGGAGCCCCAGCATTTT. It codes for CASTSTGGLAEPQHF.

The V and J genes are TRBV27 and TRBJ1-2; TRBD1 might be the D (5 bases). The length of the CDR3 is 13 residues. The germline CDR1 and CDR2 sequences are MNHEY and SMNVEV (reference sequence). The V end lost 3 bases, the J end lost 5 bases, and 10 bases lay between the germline ends. The CDR3 here is CASSLGGEYGYTF. CDR3 coding DNA: TGTGCCAGCAGTTTGGGGGGGGAGTATGGCTACACCTTC.

The chain has TRBV30 and TRBJ1-5; tentative D call: TRBD1 (6 bases). This CDR3 has 14 amino acids. Trimming took off 2 bases at V and 3 bases at J, with 11 bases between the two ends. From germline, CDR1 is GTSNPN and CDR2 SVGIG (reference sequence). For the CDR3, the DNA is TGTGCCTGGAGTTTTGGACAGCTCAATCAGCCCCAGCATTTT. This encodes CAWSFGQLNQPQHF.

J is TRBJ2-1 and V is TRBV5-1; TRBD1 matches 10 bases. V gave up 7 bases and J gave up 7 bases; unmatched junction bases: 11. The V gene's germline CDR1 is SGHRS and CDR2 YFSETQ. The CDR3 is 15 residues long. The CDR3 sequence: CASSLRDRGTNEQFF. The CDR3 coding sequence is TGCGCCAGCTCACTCAGGGACAGGGGTACTAATGAGCAGTTCTTC.

About this clone: The junction departs from germline at one end; a sequencing error may be responsible. V gene TRBV11-2 combines with J gene TRBJ1-1; unclear D gene. The CDR3 length is 17 residues. Looked up from germline, CDR1 is SGHAT and CDR2 is FQNNGV. In DNA, the CDR3 is TGTGCCAGCAGCCTAGAAGGATGGGAGGACCTGGCCACTGAAGCTTTCTTT. Translating gives CASSLEGWEDLATEAFF.

Worth noting for this clone: The same CDR3 can be traced to other DNA sequences in this sample. The rearrangement links TRBV28 to TRBJ2-7; 8 bases are shared with TRBD1. This CDR3 spans 13 amino acids. CDR1 MDHEN and CDR2 SYDVKM come from the germline V gene. The V segment lost 5 bases and the J segment 3 bases; nucleotides outside the gene matches: 3. The CDR3 here is CASSTGTGYEQYF. Here the CDR3 DNA reads TGTGCCAGCAGTACCGGGACAGGCTACGAGCAGTACTTC.

The CDR3 region has the DNA TGTGCCAGCAGCTTAGAGGCAGGGGGCAGGTCACCCCTCCACTTT. Protein sequence: CASSLEAGGRSPLHF. The chain joins TRBV7-8 to TRBJ1-6; the match to TRBD1 covers 8 bases. This CDR3 region has 15 residues. Trimming cost V 1 base and J 10 bases; bases outside gene matches: 6. The V gene's germline CDR1 is SGHVS and CDR2 FQNEAQ.

The rearrangement links TRBV6-6 to TRBJ1-3; tentative D call: TRBD1 (5 bases). The germline V and J ends were trimmed by 5 bases and 2 bases, with 10 bases remaining between them. Per the germline V gene, CDR1 is MNHNY and CDR2 is SVGAGI (reference sequence). The CDR3 covers 14 residues. The CDR3 sequence is CASSPRGAGNTIYF. CDR3 nucleotide sequence: TGTGCCAGCAGTCCCCGGGGGGCTGGAAACACCATATATTTT.

The chain's CDR3 is CASSQRAGPPETQYF. CDR3 DNA sequence: TGCGCCAGCAGCCAGCGAGCGGGACCACCGGAGACCCAGTACTTC. The chain links TRBV4-1 to TRBJ2-5; 7 bases fit TRBD2. This CDR3 is 15 amino acids long. Germline CDR1 MGHRA, CDR2 YSYEKL. The trim removed 3 bases at V and 5 bases at J, leaving 9 bases unmatched.

The chain recombines TRBV5-1 with TRBJ2-1, with a weak D call TRBD2 (6 bases). This CDR3 region has 13 residues. The germline V gene has CDR1 SGHRS and CDR2 YFSETQ. Trimming removed 4 bases at V and 10 bases at J, with 15 bases between. The CDR3 loop reads CASSQAPGGEQFF. The CDR3 nucleotides read TGCGCCAGCAGCCAGGCCCCTGGGGGGGAGCAGTTCTTC.

The rearrangement uses TRBV10-3 and TRBJ1-2; a weak D match, TRBD1 (6 bases). The V gene's germline CDR1 is ENHRY and CDR2 SYGVKD. V was trimmed by 0 bases and J by 5 bases, leaving 16 bases between them. The CDR3 runs to 16 residues. The CDR3 here is CAISESTGPTGYGYTF. CDR3 nucleotides: TGTGCCATCAGTGAGTCGACAGGCCCTACGGGGTATGGCTACACCTTC.

The chain links TRBV19 to TRBJ1-1, with 7 bases aligning to TRBD1. Germline V gene sequence: CDR1 LNHDA, CDR2 SQIVND (reference sequence). Trimming at V came to 7 bases and at J to 0 bases, leaving 14 bases not matched to a gene. The CDR3 has 17 residues. The CDR3 loop is CASNSKGAGAMNTEAFF. CDR3 bases: TGTGCCAGTAATTCGAAGGGGGCAGGGGCCATGAACACTGAAGCTTTCTTT.

About this clone: A junction boundary mismatches the germline segment, possibly from a read error. This sequence joins TRBV10-3 and TRBJ1-1; perhaps TRBD1 as D (5 bases). Germline V gene data show CDR1 as ENHRY and CDR2 as SYGVKD. The CDR3 contains 16 residues. CDR3 residues: CAISARSDSQNTGAFF. The CDR3 nucleotides are TGTGCCATCAGTGCCAGGAGCGACAGTCAGAACACTGGAGCTTTCTTT.

With regard to this clone: The junction shows a germline mismatch at one end, possibly a read error. The chain is built from TRBV2 and TRBJ2-5; 11 bases agree with TRBD2. Per germline, CDR1 SNHLY and CDR2 FYNNEI. The CDR3 is made up of 15 amino acids. CDR3 DNA: TGTGCCAGCAGGGCGGGACTAGCGGTCCAAGGGACCCAGTACTTC. Translated: CASRAGLAVQGTQYF.

The chain is built from TRBV2 and TRBJ1-1; D gene ambiguous. CDR1 SNHLY and CDR2 FYNNEI come from the germline V gene. The CDR3 sequence is 14 residues long. Trimming stripped 4 bases from V and 2 bases from J, with 11 bases between. Here the CDR3 DNA reads TGTGCCAGCAGTGTTCCGGTAGCTAACACTGAAGCTTTCTTT. This encodes CASSVPVANTEAFF.

The rearrangement joins TRBV5-1 to TRBJ2-7; 7 nucleotides line up with TRBD2. Germline CDR1 and CDR2: SGHRS and YFSETQ. The CDR3 has 15 amino acids. After removal of 2 bases from V and 2 bases from J, the junction contained 7 bases not matched to a gene. DNA for the CDR3: TGCGCCAGCAGCTTTGTCGCGGGAGTAACCTACGAGCAGTACTTC. It specifies CASSFVAGVTYEQYF.

The rearrangement uses TRBV5-4 and TRBJ1-2; a possible D gene is TRBD1 (5 bases). The V end was cut by 2 bases, the J end by 7 bases, with 12 bases between. Germline V lookup: CDR1 SGHNT, CDR2 YYREEE (reference sequence). This CDR3 is 13 amino acids long. CDR3 in DNA: TGTGCCAGCAGCTTCGGAGGGGCGAGTGGCTACACCTTC. This translates into CASSFGGASGYTF.

CDR3 in DNA: TGCAGCGCAAAAATAGAGACCCAGTACTTC. The encoded protein is CSAKIETQYF. V and J are TRBV29-1 and TRBJ2-5; D unresolved. The CDR3 totals 10 residues. The V end was cut by 7 bases, the J end by 4 bases, with 7 bases between. The germline CDR1 and CDR2 sequences are SQVTM and ANQGSEA.

The gene calls are TRBV28 and TRBJ2-5; 8 bases are shared with TRBD2. V gave up 5 bases and J gave up 5 bases; unmatched junction bases: 10. This CDR3 is built from 15 residues. Germline V CDR1 and CDR2: MDHEN, SYDVKM. CDR3 sequence (DNA): TGTGCCAGCAGTCCTTACGGGGGGGCCTTGGAGACCCAGTACTTC. Translated: CASSPYGGALETQYF.

V is TRBV13 and J is TRBJ2-5; weak D call: TRBD1 (6 bases). Trimming shortened V by 5 bases and J by 2 bases, and 12 bases separated the two germline ends. The germline V gene encodes CDR1 PRHDT and CDR2 FYEKMQ (reference sequence). The CDR3 is 14 residues long. The CDR3: CASSPITGQETQYF. The CDR3 DNA sequence: TGTGCCAGCAGCCCCATAACAGGGCAAGAGACCCAGTACTTC. Filled out from reference TRBV13 and TRBJ2-5, the complete variable domain reads AAGVIQSPRHLIKEKRETATLKCYPIPRHDTVYWYQQGPGQDPQFLISFYEKMQSDKGSIPDRFSAQQFSDYHSELNMSSLELGDSALYFCASSPITGQETQYFGPGTRLLVL.

The V gene is TRBV6-6, the J gene TRBJ1-1, with no clear D. The CDR3 has 14 residues. The germline V gene encodes CDR1 MNHNY and CDR2 SVGAGI (reference sequence). The V gene lost 5 bases and the J gene lost 3 bases, with 13 bases spanning the gap. The DNA of the CDR3 is TGTGCCAGCAGTCCCCAGGTGTGGGACACTGAAGCTTTCTTT. As protein: CASSPQVWDTEAFF.

The V call is TRBV5-1, the J call TRBJ2-7; TRBD2 is a possible D gene (6 bases). V was cut by 4 bases and J by 0 bases, with 20 bases left in between. The CDR3 spans 17 residues. Germline assignment: CDR1 SGHRS and CDR2 YFSETQ. The CDR3 DNA reads as TGCGCCAGCAGCATGGGGCGGAGGGCAGTTACCTCCTACGAGCAGTACTTC. Its translation is CASSMGRRAVTSYEQYF. The full variable domain, its missing parts supplied by reference TRBV5-1 and TRBJ2-7, is KAGVTQTPRYLIKTRGQQVTLSCSPISGHRSVSWYQQTPGQGLQFLFEYFSETQRNKGNFPGRFSGRQFSNSRSEMNVSTLELGDSALYLCASSMGRRAVTSYEQYFGPGTRLTVT.

The rearrangement uses TRBV4-1 and TRBJ1-1; no clear D gene. CDR3 length: 16 residues. The V end lost 0 bases, the J end lost 5 bases, and 16 bases lay between the germline ends. Germline V lookup: CDR1 MGHRA, CDR2 YSYEKL. CDR3 residues: CASSQDPGLGGTEAFF. In nucleotides, the CDR3 is TGCGCCAGCAGCCAAGATCCCGGGCTAGGAGGGACTGAAGCTTTCTTT.

This sequence joins TRBV10-3 and TRBJ2-7; 9 nucleotides agree with TRBD1. This CDR3 spans 17 amino acids. Germline assignment: CDR1 ENHRY and CDR2 SYGVKD. J was trimmed by 4 bases and V by 6 bases; bases with no gene match: 16. CDR3 residues: CAIRGGAGTGNSYEQYF. The CDR3 DNA sequence: TGTGCCATCAGGGGGGGGGCCGGGACAGGGAATTCGTACGAGCAGTACTTC.

This chain uses TRBV28 with TRBJ1-5; TRBD1 is a possible D gene (6 bases). Deletions cut 6 bases from V and 3 bases from J, with 15 bases between. This CDR3 contains 15 residues. Germline V gene data show CDR1 as MDHEN and CDR2 as SYDVKM. The DNA of the CDR3 is TGTGCCAGCAGACCATCCGACAGGCTCAATCAGCCCCAGCATTTT. It specifies CASRPSDRLNQPQHF.

This rearrangement joins TRBV2 to TRBJ2-1; 11 nucleotides match TRBD2. Trimming removed 6 bases from V and 7 bases from J; junction bases left unmatched: 8. The CDR3 has 15 amino acids. The germline CDR1 and CDR2 sequences are SNHLY and FYNNEI. The CDR3 sequence: CASSRMVAGGNEQFF. CDR3 sequence (DNA): TGTGCCAGCAGCCGGATGGTAGCGGGGGGGAATGAGCAGTTCTTC.

V is TRBV11-2 and J is TRBJ2-3, with 7 bases lining up with TRBD1. This CDR3 has 15 amino acids. V shed 8 bases, J shed 2 bases, and the junction held 10 bases outside the gene matches. Germline CDR1 is SGHAT and CDR2 is FQNNGV. The CDR3 here is CASETGTAHTDTQYF. CDR3 DNA sequence: TGTGCCAGCGAAACCGGGACAGCTCACACAGATACGCAGTATTTT.